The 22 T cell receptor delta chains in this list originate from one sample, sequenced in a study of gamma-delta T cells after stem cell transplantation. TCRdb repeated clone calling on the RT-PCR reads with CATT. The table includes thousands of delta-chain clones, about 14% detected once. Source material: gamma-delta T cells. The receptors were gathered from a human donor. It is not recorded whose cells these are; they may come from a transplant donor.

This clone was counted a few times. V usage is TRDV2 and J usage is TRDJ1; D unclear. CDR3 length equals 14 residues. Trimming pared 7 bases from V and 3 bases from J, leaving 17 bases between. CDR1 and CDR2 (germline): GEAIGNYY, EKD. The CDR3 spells CACGAPPRADKLIF. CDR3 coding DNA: TGTGCCTGCGGGGCCCCCCCTAGAGCCGATAAACTCATCTTT.

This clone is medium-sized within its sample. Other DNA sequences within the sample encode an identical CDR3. CDR3 in DNA: TGTGCCTGTGACACCGGCTCCCGTAATGGGCAATACCTTCCCCAGACTTACTGGCCGAGATACACCGATAAACTCATCTTT. The encoded protein is CACDTGSRNGQYLPQTYWPRYTDKLIF. The chain links TRDV2 to TRDJ1, with D possibly being TRDD2 (6 bases). The CDR3 consists of 27 residues. V was clipped by 0 bases and J by 0 bases, with 46 bases between them. Germline V gene lookup returns CDR1 GEAIGNYY and CDR2 EKD.

CDR3 residues: CALGGAFLLREWGPREELIF. The CDR3 coding sequence is TGTGCTCTTGGGGGGGCCTTCCTACTCCGTGAGTGGGGTCCCAGAGAAGAACTCATCTTT. V gene TRDV1 combines with J gene TRDJ1, with TRDD2 identical over 9 bases. Losses at the gene ends were 4 bases for V and 9 bases for J; bases not matched to a gene: 27. Germline CDR1 is TSWWSYY and CDR2 is QGS. The CDR3 has 20 amino acids.

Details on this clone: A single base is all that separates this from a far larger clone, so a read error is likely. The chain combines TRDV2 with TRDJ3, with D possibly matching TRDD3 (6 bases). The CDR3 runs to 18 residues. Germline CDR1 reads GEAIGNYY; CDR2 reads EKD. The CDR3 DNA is TGTGCCCGTGACACGGCGGATACCTGTTCCTGGGACACCCGACAGATGTTTTTC. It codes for CARDTADTCSWDTRQMFF.

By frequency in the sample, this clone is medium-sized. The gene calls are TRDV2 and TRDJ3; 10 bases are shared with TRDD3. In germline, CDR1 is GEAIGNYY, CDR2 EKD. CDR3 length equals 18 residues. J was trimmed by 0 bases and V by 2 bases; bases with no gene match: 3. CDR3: CACDRRGIRSWDTRQMFF. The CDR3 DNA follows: TGTGCCTGTGACAGGAGGGGGATACGCTCCTGGGACACCCGACAGATGTTTTTC.

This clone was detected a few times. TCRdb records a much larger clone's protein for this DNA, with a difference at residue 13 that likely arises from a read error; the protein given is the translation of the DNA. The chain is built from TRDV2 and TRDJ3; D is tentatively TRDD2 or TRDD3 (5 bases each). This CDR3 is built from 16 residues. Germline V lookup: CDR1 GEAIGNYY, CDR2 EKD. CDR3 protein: CACDNGGSWDTRRMFF. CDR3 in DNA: TGTGCCTGTGACAACGGGGGTTCCTGGGACACCCGACGGATGTTTTTC.

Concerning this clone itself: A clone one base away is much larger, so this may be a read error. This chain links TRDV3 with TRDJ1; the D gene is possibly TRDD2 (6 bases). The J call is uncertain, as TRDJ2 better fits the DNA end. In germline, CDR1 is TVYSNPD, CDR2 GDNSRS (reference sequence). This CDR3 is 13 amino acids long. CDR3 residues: CASRPSHTDKLFF. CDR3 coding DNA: TGTGCCTCCAGGCCTTCCCACACCGATAAACTCTTCTTT.

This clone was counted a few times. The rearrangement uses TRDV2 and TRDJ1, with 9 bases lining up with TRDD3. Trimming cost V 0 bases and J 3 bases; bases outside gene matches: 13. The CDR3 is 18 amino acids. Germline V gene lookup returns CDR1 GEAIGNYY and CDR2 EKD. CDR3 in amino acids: CACDTGNRGYALSDKLIF. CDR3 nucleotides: TGTGCCTGTGACACCGGAAACCGGGGATACGCGCTCTCCGATAAACTCATCTTT.

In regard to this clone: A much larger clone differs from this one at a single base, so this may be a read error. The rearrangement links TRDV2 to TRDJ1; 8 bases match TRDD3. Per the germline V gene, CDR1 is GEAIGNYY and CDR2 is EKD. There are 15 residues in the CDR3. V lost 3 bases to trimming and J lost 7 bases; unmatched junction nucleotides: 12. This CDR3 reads CACDGLLGGTPKLIF. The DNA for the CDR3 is TGTGCCTGTGACGGATTACTGGGGGGTACCCCTAAACTCATCTTT.

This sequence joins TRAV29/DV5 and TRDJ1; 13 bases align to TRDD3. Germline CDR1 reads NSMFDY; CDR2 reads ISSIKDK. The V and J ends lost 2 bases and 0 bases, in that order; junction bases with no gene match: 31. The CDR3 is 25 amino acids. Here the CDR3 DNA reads TGTGCAGCAAGAGGGATGTTCCTACCCTCTACTGGGGGATACGGAATTAACCGGTACACCGATAAACTCATCTTT. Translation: CAARGMFLPSTGGYGINRYTDKLIF.

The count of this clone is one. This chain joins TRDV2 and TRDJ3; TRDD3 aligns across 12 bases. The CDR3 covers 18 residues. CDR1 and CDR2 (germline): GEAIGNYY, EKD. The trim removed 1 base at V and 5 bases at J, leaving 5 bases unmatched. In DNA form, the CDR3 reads TGTGCCTGTGACACTCATACTGGGGGATACAGGGACACCCGACAGATGTTTTTC. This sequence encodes CACDTHTGGYRDTRQMFF.

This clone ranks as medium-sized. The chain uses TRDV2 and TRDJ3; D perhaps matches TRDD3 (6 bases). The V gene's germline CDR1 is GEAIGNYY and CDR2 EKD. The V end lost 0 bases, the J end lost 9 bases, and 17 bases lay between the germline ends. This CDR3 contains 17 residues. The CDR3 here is CACDTGSWGNFTRQMFF. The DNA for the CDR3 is TGTGCCTGTGACACCGGGTCCTGGGGAAACTTCACCCGACAGATGTTTTTC.

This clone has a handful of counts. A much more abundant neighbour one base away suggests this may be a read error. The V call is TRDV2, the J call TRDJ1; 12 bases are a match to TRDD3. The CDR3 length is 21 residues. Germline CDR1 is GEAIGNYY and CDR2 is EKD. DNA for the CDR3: TGTGCCCGTGACCTCTCCAAGCGGGACTGGGGGATACCCAAGTACACCGATAAACTCATCTTT. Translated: CARDLSKRDWGIPKYTDKLIF.

In DNA, the CDR3 is TGTGCTCTCACCCACGCTTTCCTTAACACCGATAAACTCATCTTT. This encodes CALTHAFLNTDKLIF. The chain links TRDV1 to TRDJ1; weak D call: TRDD2 (5 bases). The CDR3 totals 15 residues. V gave up 9 bases and J gave up 0 bases, with 17 bases separating them. CDR1 and CDR2 (germline): TSWWSYY, QGS.

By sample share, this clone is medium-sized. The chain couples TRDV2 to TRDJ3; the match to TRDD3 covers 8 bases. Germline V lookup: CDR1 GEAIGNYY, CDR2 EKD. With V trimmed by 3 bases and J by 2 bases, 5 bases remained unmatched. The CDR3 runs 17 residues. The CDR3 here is CACDSGGATWDTRQMFF. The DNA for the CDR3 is TGTGCCTGTGACTCTGGGGGAGCCACCTGGGACACCCGACAGATGTTTTTC.

The CDR3 loop is CALGELFLRSTGGSSWDTRQMFF. In nucleotides, the CDR3 is TGTGCTCTTGGGGAACTCTTCCTTCGAAGTACTGGGGGCAGCTCCTGGGACACCCGACAGATGTTTTTC. This chain joins TRDV1 and TRDJ3, with 8 bases fitting TRDD3. The CDR3 contains 23 residues. Germline assignment: CDR1 TSWWSYY and CDR2 QGS. Losses at the gene ends were 0 bases for V and 0 bases for J; bases not matched to a gene: 16.

The CDR3 DNA is TGTGCCCTCTCTTGCTTTCGGGATTCCCTTCCACCTTTCCGGACTGGGGGACACACCGATAAACTCATCTTT. Encoded protein: CALSCFRDSLPPFRTGGHTDKLIF. This rearrangement joins TRDV3 to TRDJ1, with TRDD3 matching over 9 bases. The CDR3 length is 24 residues. The junction had 37 bases not matched to a gene; V was cut back by 5 bases and J by 0 bases. Looked up from germline, CDR1 is TVYSNPD and CDR2 is GDNSRS (reference sequence).

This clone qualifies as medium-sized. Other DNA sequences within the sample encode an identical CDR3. The DNA for the CDR3 is TGTGCCTGTGACAGGTTGGGGGACGCGATTTTGACAGCACAACTCTTCTTT. Translation: CACDRLGDAILTAQLFF. V and J are TRDV2 and TRDJ2; 7 bases match TRDD3. Per the germline V gene, CDR1 is GEAIGNYY and CDR2 is EKD. The CDR3 covers 17 residues. The V segment lost 2 bases and the J segment 1 base; nucleotides outside the gene matches: 9.

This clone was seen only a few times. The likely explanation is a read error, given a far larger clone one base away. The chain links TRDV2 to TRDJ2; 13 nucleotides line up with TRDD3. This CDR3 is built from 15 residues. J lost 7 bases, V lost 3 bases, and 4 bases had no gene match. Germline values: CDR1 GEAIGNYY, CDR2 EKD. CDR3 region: CACDVLGDTIAQLFF. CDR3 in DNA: TGTGCCTGTGACGTACTGGGGGATACGATAGCACAACTCTTCTTT.

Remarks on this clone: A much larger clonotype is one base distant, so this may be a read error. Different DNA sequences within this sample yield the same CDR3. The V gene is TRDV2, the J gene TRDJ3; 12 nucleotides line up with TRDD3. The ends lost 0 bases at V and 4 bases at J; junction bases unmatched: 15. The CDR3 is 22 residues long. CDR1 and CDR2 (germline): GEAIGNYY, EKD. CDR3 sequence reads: CACDTGLGDTPVFSWDTRQMFF. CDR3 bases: TGTGCCTGTGACACCGGGCTGGGGGATACGCCGGTTTTCTCATGGGACACCCGACAGATGTTTTTC.

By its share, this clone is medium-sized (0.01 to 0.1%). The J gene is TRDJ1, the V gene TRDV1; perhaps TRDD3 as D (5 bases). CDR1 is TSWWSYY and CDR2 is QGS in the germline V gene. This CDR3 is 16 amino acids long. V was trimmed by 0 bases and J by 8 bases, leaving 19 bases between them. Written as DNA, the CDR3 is TGTGCTCTTGGGGAACTCAACTCGGTACTGGTCGAGAAACTCATCTTT. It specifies CALGELNSVLVEKLIF.

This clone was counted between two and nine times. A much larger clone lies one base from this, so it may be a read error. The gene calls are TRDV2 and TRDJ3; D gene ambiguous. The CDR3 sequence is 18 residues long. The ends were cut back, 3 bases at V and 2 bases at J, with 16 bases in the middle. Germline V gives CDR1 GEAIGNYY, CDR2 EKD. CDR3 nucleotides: TGTGCCTGTGACGAAGCCTCTGCGCCCCCCTGGGACACCCGACAGATGTTTTTC. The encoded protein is CACDEASAPPWDTRQMFF.